This T cell receptor beta chain was sequenced during a study of naive and memory T cell subsets. The sample holds a few counts of this clonotype. Both TRBC1 and TRBC2 were covered by a beta constant-region primer of two equimolar oligonucleotides. MiXCR was run by TCRdb on the UMI-ligation and nested PCR reads, yielding one entry per CDR3 protein. This sample carries tens of thousands of distinct CDR3 sequences, about an eighth of them seen once, and the ten largest clones take 0.7% to 0.95%. CDR1 and CDR2 (germline): SGHDN, FVKESK. V gave up 8 bases and J gave up 3 bases, with 11 bases separating them. This CDR3 is 12 amino acids long.

The sequence derives from a human donor in good health. The V call is TRBV14, the J call TRBJ2-7; no definite D call. Sequencing input: central memory CD4+ T cells from blood. CDR3 DNA: TGTGCCAGCGGTCAGCATTACTACGAGCAGTACTTC. It encodes CASGQHYYEQYF.